This T cell receptor beta chain was identified in a study of T cell responses to AZD1222 COVID-19 vaccine. Broader study findings: Spike-specific TCR depth and breadth grew after two AZD1222 doses. Nearly half of spike-specific TCRs reportedly target variant regions that are unmutated in the B.1.351 and B.1.1.7 variants.

The protocol was immunoSEQ multiplex PCR, while the TCRdb copy is restricted to in-frame clones and leaves out a portion. The table includes about 100,000 clones, about 91% detected once. V shed 10 bases and J shed 5 bases, with 16 bases lying between them. Germline V CDR1 and CDR2: SGHTS, YDEGEE. This CDR3 contains 13 residues. A note on this clone: The antigen is unknown.

This chain joins TRBV5-8 and TRBJ2-1; no firm D call. The sequenced sample was peripheral blood, obtained on day 0 of AZD1222 vaccination. The sequence was obtained from an adult in good health. The CDR3 here is CACLEHLNNEQFF. The CDR3 nucleotides are TGTGCCTGCCTAGAGCACCTCAACAATGAGCAGTTCTTC.